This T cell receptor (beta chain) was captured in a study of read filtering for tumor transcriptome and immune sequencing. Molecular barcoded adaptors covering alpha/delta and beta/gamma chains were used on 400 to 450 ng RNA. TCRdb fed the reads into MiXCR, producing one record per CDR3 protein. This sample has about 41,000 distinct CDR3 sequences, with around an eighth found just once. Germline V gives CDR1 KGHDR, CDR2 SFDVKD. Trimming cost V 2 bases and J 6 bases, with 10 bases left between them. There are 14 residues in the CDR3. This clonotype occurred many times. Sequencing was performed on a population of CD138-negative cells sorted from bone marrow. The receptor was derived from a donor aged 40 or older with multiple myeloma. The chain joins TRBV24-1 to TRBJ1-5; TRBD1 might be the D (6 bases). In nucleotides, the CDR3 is TGTGCCACCAGTGATTGGTCAGGGGTTCAGCCCCAGCATTTT. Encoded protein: CATSDWSGVQPQHF.